A selection of T cell receptor beta chains follows, all from one sample in a study of T-cell reconstitution after alpha-beta-depleted transplantation in children. TCRdb re-analysed the PCR reads in MiXCR, keeping a single row per CDR3 protein. The repertoire has 540,000 or so distinct CDR3 sequences, roughly 24% of them found once; the top ten carry roughly 13%. The starting material was PBMCs, mostly from graft donor cells, obtained 360 days after TCRalphabeta/CD19-depleted stem cell transplant. The source of these receptors is a boy under two years old who had a stem cell transplant for acute myeloid leukemia, so the T cells may come from the graft donor. CDR3s include the opening cysteine and the closing phenylalanine or tryptophan. D genes are given only for firm matches. Part of the rows lack a size; the others show once, few, many or a class for expanded clones.

CDR3	DNA	J	length	D	V	size
CGSSLRFGNQPQHF	TGTGGCAGCAGCCTAAGATTCGGCAATCAGCCCCAGCATTTT	TRBJ1-5	14	.	TRBV6-1	.
CATSRDRAGELFF	TGTGCCACCAGCAGAGATCGGGCCGGGGAGCTGTTTTTT	TRBJ2-2	13	.	TRBV15	many
CSVEPRDRGPYGYTF	TGCAGCGTCGAACCAAGGGACAGGGGGCCCTATGGCTACACCTTC	TRBJ1-2	15	TRBD1	TRBV29-1	few
CSPLELNTEAFF	TGCAGCCCCCTTGAACTGAACACTGAAGCTTTCTTT	TRBJ1-1	12	.	TRBV29-1	.
CASSQGTPQGYTF	TGTGCCAGCAGCCAAGGGACGCCTCAAGGCTACACCTTC	TRBJ1-2	13	.	TRBV12-3/TRBV12-4	many
CSARPVGAAGNTIYF	TGCAGTGCTAGACCCGTAGGGGCAGCAGGAAACACCATATATTTT	TRBJ1-3	15	.	TRBV20-1	few
CASSPTRGYTQYF	TGTGCCAGCAGTCCGACTAGGGGATATACGCAGTATTTT	TRBJ2-3	13	.	TRBV12-3/TRBV12-4	.
CASSFLGGLYEQYF	TGTGCCAGCAGTTTTCTCGGGGGGCTATACGAGCAGTACTTC	TRBJ2-7	14	.	TRBV12-3/TRBV12-4	few
CASSPQKEEKLFF	TGTGCCAGCAGCCCACAAAAGGAGGAAAAACTGTTTTTT	TRBJ1-4	13	.	TRBV7-2	.
CASTSDPGTIYF	TGTGCCAGCACCTCCGACCCGGGCACCATATATTTT	TRBJ1-3	12	.	TRBV12-3/TRBV12-4	many
CASSYVNVQGKGKLFF	TGTGCCAGCAGTTATGTAAACGTGCAGGGGAAGGGAAAACTGTTTTTT	TRBJ1-4	16	.	TRBV6-5	.
CSASSSNQPQHF	TGCAGTGCTAGTAGCAGCAATCAGCCCCAGCATTTT	TRBJ1-5	12	.	TRBV20-1	many
CASSNHRGSEAFF	TGTGCCAGCAGTAACCACAGGGGTAGCGAAGCTTTCTTT	TRBJ1-1	13	TRBD1	TRBV6-4	.
CASQTGSGANVLTF	TGTGCCAGCCAGACAGGCTCTGGGGCCAACGTCCTGACTTTC	TRBJ2-6	14	.	TRBV28	once
CSAVEGSYEQYF	TGCAGTGCTGTCGAGGGCTCCTACGAGCAGTACTTC	TRBJ2-7	12	.	TRBV20-1	.
CASRSKFPGTRVEQFF	TGTGCCAGCAGGTCTAAATTCCCCGGGACCAGAGTTGAGCAGTTCTTC	TRBJ2-1	16	.	TRBV12-3/TRBV12-4	few
CASSNYGNEQFF	TGTGCCAGCAGTAATTACGGGAATGAGCAGTTCTTC	TRBJ2-1	12	.	TRBV27	few
CASSWAGGLDNEQFF	TGTGCCAGCAGTTGGGCGGGGGGGTTGGACAATGAGCAGTTCTTC	TRBJ2-1	15	TRBD2	TRBV7-3	many
CASSLPAGESGELFF	TGTGCCAGCAGCCTCCCCGCGGGGGAGTCCGGGGAGCTGTTTTTT	TRBJ2-2	15	TRBD2	TRBV7-6	.
CASSLEWGSYSIQYF	TGTGCCAGCAGCTTAGAGTGGGGCAGCTACAGCATTCAGTACTTC	TRBJ2-4	15	.	TRBV7-2	many
CASSGRGDIHGYTF	TGTGCCAGCAGTGGGAGAGGGGACATCCATGGCTACACCTTC	TRBJ1-2	14	.	TRBV5-5	few
CATTRGGHQETQYF	TGTGCCACCACCCGGGGAGGCCACCAAGAGACCCAGTACTTC	TRBJ2-5	14	.	TRBV7-6	.
CASSSNRRGQPQHF	TGTGCCAGCAGCTCCAACCGCAGGGGTCAGCCCCAGCATTTT	TRBJ1-5	14	.	TRBV7-2	many
CASSLGGGGRNEQFF	TGCGCCAGCAGCTTGGGTGGGGGGGGACGAAATGAGCAGTTCTTC	TRBJ2-1	15	TRBD2	TRBV5-1	few
CASSLLTGNQPQHF	TGTGCCAGCAGCTTGTTAACGGGCAATCAGCCCCAGCATTTT	TRBJ1-5	14	.	TRBV5-6	.
CASSGTSGGYEQYF	TGTGCCAGCTCAGGGACTAGCGGGGGTTACGAGCAGTACTTC	TRBJ2-7	14	TRBD2	TRBV18	.
CASSFRRANVLTF	TGTGCCAGCAGTTTCCGACGGGCCAACGTCCTGACTTTC	TRBJ2-6	13	.	TRBV27	few
CSVDAGGGNTIYF	TGCAGCGTTGATGCAGGGGGCGGAAACACCATATATTTT	TRBJ1-3	13	TRBD1	TRBV29-1	few
CASSPDRTQETQYF	TGTGCCAGCAGCCCCGACAGGACCCAAGAGACCCAGTACTTC	TRBJ2-5	14	.	TRBV11-2	.
CASSTEGAQPQHF	TGTGCCAGCAGCACAGAGGGGGCTCAGCCCCAGCATTTT	TRBJ1-5	13	TRBD1	TRBV7-9	once
CASSSYGGAEEKLFF	TGTGCCAGCAGCTCATACGGGGGTGCGGAGGAAAAACTGTTTTTT	TRBJ1-4	15	.	TRBV5-4	once
CASSPRYRAGNQPQHF	TGTGCCAGCTCCCCTCGCTACAGGGCTGGCAATCAGCCCCAGCATTTT	TRBJ1-5	16	.	TRBV28	.
CASSRWLITDTQYF	TGTGCCAGCAGCCGTTGGCTAATCACAGATACGCAGTATTTT	TRBJ2-3	14	.	TRBV7-3	.
CATSGRQGPGRTGELFF	TGTGCCACCAGTGGACGACAGGGGCCGGGTCGAACCGGGGAGCTGTTTTTT	TRBJ2-2	17	TRBD1	TRBV24-1	.
CASSPRDTGHGNTEAFF	TGCGCCAGCAGCCCCCGGGACACAGGACATGGGAACACTGAAGCTTTCTTT	TRBJ1-1	17	.	TRBV5-1	many
CSAVLRRGSYNEQFF	TGCAGTGCCGTCCTCCGGCGGGGGTCCTACAATGAGCAGTTCTTC	TRBJ2-1	15	TRBD2	TRBV20-1	.
CSARGSGIGNQPQHF	TGCAGTGCTAGAGGCAGCGGAATCGGCAATCAGCCCCAGCATTTT	TRBJ1-5	15	.	TRBV20-1	many
CASSPFGSYEQYF	TGTGCCAGCAGCCCTTTCGGGAGCTACGAGCAGTACTTC	TRBJ2-7	13	.	TRBV7-9	.
CASSLYGAGTGDLGSQYF	TGTGCCAGCAGCTTGTACGGAGCCGGGACAGGGGACCTAGGGTCCCAGTACTTC	TRBJ2-5	18	TRBD1	TRBV5-5	.
CSAQGTSDVRDTQYF	TGCAGTGCCCAAGGCACTAGCGACGTTCGGGATACGCAGTATTTT	TRBJ2-3	15	TRBD2	TRBV20-1	few
CASKGNGYTF	TGTGCCAGTAAGGGGAATGGCTACACCTTC	TRBJ1-2	10	.	TRBV19	few
CASSTPSAGDRGRSGANVLTF	TGTGCCAGCAGCACACCCTCGGCGGGGGACAGGGGACGCTCTGGGGCCAACGTCCTGACTTTC	TRBJ2-6	21	TRBD1	TRBV11-1	.
CSARDPMSNTEAFF	TGCAGTGCTAGAGATCCTATGAGCAACACTGAAGCTTTCTTT	TRBJ1-1	14	.	TRBV20-1	many
CSARNEKGLYSNQPQHF	TGCAGTGCTAGGAACGAAAAGGGATTATATAGCAATCAGCCCCAGCATTTT	TRBJ1-5	17	.	TRBV20-1	.
CASSDSDTQYF	TGTGCCAGCAGCGACTCAGATACGCAGTATTTT	TRBJ2-3	11	.	TRBV7-2	many
CSVEGQLMREAFF	TGCAGCGTTGAAGGACAACTAATGAGGGAAGCTTTCTTT	TRBJ1-1	13	.	TRBV29-1	.
CASSPILAGSYEQYF	TGCGCCAGTTCGCCGATACTAGCGGGATCCTACGAGCAGTACTTC	TRBJ2-7	15	TRBD2	TRBV4-3	.
CASSAPKTGKETQYF	TGTGCCAGCAGTGCTCCCAAAACAGGGAAAGAGACCCAGTACTTC	TRBJ2-5	15	.	TRBV28	many
CSAAPGQSQETQYF	TGCAGTGCTGCTCCGGGACAGTCTCAAGAGACCCAGTACTTC	TRBJ2-5	14	TRBD1	TRBV20-1	many
CSARGGLNTGELFF	TGCAGTGCTAGAGGGGGCCTAAACACCGGGGAGCTGTTTTTT	TRBJ2-2	14	.	TRBV20-1	.
CSATSWGASIDTQYF	TGCAGTGCTACCTCTTGGGGGGCGAGTATAGATACGCAGTATTTT	TRBJ2-3	15	.	TRBV20-1	.
CASSIRDSNQPQHF	TGTGCCAGTAGTATTCGCGATAGCAATCAGCCCCAGCATTTT	TRBJ1-5	14	.	TRBV19	many
CASSQSGWTNEKLFF	TGTGCCAGCAGCCAAAGTGGATGGACTAATGAAAAACTGTTTTTT	TRBJ1-4	15	.	TRBV7-2	few
CASSSFGQGKSTYEQYF	TGTGCCAGCAGCAGCTTTGGACAGGGCAAATCGACCTACGAGCAGTACTTC	TRBJ2-7	17	TRBD1	TRBV6-1	few
CASSITAPPRPLHF	TGTGCCAGCAGTATTACAGCGCCGCCAAGGCCCCTCCACTTT	TRBJ1-6	14	.	TRBV12-3/TRBV12-4	few
CASSSLGPGEPQHF	TGTGCCAGCAGCTCCTTAGGGCCGGGAGAGCCCCAGCATTTT	TRBJ1-5	14	.	TRBV7-9	many
CASSYTTGYKNIQYF	TGTGCCAGCAGTTACACGACAGGGTACAAAAACATTCAGTACTTC	TRBJ2-4	15	TRBD1	TRBV6-5	.
CASSQGGASTDTQYF	TGTGCCAGCAGCCAAGGGGGAGCTAGCACAGATACGCAGTATTTT	TRBJ2-3	15	.	TRBV3-1	few
CSAPGTRTNTGELFF	TGCAGTGCGCCCGGGACTCGGACGAACACCGGGGAGCTGTTTTTT	TRBJ2-2	15	.	TRBV20-1	.